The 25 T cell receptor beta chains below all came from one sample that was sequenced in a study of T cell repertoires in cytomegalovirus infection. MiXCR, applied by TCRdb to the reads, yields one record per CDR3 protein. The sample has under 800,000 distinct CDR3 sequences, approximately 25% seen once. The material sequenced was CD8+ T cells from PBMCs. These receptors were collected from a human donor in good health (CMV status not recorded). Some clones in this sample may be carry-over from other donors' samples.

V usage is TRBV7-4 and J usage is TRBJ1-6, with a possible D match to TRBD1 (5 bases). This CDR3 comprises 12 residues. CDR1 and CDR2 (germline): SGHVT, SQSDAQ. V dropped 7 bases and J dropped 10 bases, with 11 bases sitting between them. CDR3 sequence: CASTKQGSPLHF. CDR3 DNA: TGTGCCAGCACCAAGCAGGGCTCACCCCTCCACTTT.

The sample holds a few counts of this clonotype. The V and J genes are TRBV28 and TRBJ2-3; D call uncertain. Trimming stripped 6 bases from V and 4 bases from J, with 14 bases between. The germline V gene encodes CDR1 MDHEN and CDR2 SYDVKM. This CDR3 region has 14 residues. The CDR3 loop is CASRPTKLPDTQYF. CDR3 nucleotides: TGTGCCAGCAGGCCGACCAAGTTGCCAGATACGCAGTATTTT.

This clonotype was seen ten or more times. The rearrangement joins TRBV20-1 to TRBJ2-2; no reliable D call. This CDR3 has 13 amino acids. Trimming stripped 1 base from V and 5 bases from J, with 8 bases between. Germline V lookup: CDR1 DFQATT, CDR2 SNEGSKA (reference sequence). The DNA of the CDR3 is TGCAGTGCTAGAGGGGGTTCTACCGGGGAGCTGTTTTTT. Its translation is CSARGGSTGELFF.

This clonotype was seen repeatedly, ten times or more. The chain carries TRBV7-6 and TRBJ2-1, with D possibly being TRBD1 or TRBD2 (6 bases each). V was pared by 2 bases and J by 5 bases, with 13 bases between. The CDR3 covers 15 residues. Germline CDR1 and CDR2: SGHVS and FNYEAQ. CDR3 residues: CASSLRGVKDNEQFF. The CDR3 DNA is TGTGCCAGCAGCTTAAGGGGGGTTAAGGACAATGAGCAGTTCTTC. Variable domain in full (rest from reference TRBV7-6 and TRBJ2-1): GAGVSQSPRYKVTKRGQDVALRCDPISGHVSLYWYRQALGQGPEFLTYFNYEAQQDKSGLPNDRFSAERPEGSISTLTIQRTEQRDSAMYRCASSLRGVKDNEQFFGPGTRLTVL.

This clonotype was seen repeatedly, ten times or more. This chain's CDR3 is CASSPGQGALGYGYTF. CDR3 nucleotide sequence: TGTGCCAGCAGCCCAGGACAGGGAGCCCTCGGCTATGGCTACACCTTC. V usage is TRBV7-9 and J usage is TRBJ1-2; 8 bases agree with TRBD1. CDR1 is SEHNR and CDR2 is FQNEAQ in the germline V gene (reference sequence). The CDR3 is made up of 16 amino acids. Losses at the gene ends were 5 bases for V and 4 bases for J; bases not matched to a gene: 12.

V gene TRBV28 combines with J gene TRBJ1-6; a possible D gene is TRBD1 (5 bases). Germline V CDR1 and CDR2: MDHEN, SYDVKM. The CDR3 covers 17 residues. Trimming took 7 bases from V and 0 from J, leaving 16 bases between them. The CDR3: CASTLWGVSSYNSPLHF. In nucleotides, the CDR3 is TGTGCCAGCACCCTCTGGGGGGTTAGCTCCTATAATTCACCCCTCCACTTT.

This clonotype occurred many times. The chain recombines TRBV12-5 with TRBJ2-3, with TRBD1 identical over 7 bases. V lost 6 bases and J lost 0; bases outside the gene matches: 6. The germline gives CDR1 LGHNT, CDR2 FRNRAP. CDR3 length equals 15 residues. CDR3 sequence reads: CASGLGQSSTDTQYF. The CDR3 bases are TGTGCTAGTGGCCTGGGACAGTCTAGCACAGATACGCAGTATTTT.

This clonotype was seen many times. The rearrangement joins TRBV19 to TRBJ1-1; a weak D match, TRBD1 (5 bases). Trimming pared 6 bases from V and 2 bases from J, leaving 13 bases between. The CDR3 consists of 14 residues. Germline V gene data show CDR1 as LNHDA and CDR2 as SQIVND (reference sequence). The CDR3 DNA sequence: TGTGCCAGTAGCACCGGGACGTTAAACACTGAAGCTTTCTTT. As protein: CASSTGTLNTEAFF.

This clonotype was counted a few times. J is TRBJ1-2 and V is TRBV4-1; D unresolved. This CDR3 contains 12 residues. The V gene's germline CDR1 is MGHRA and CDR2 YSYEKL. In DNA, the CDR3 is TGCGCAGCTAGGGCCTCCCCGGGAGGCTACACCTTC. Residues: CAARASPGGYTF.

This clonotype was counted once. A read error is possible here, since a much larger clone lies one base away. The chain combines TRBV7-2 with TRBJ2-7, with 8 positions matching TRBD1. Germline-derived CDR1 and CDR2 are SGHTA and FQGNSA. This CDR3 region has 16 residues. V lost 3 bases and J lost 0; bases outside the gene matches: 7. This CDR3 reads CTSSLSTGGDSYEQYF. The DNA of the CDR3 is TGTACCAGCAGCTTGTCAACAGGGGGTGACTCCTACGAGCAGTACTTC.

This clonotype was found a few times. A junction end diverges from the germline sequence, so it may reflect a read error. CDR3 in amino acids: CAGRGLAGGQDYNEQFF. As DNA, the CDR3 is TGTGCCGGCAGGGGACTAGCGGGGGGGCAGGACTACAATGAGCAGTTCTTC. The genes are TRBV2 and TRBJ2-1, with 16 bases fitting TRBD2. The germline CDR1 and CDR2 sequences are SNHLY and FYNNEI. The CDR3 loop spans 17 amino acids. The entire variable domain, with the rest obtained from reference TRBV2 and TRBJ2-1, is as follows: EPEVTQTPSHQVTQMGQEVILRCVPISNHLYFYWYRQILGQKVEFLVSFYNNEISEKSEIFDDQFSVERPDGSNFTLKIRSTKLEDSAMYFCAGRGLAGGQDYNEQFFGPGTRLTVL.

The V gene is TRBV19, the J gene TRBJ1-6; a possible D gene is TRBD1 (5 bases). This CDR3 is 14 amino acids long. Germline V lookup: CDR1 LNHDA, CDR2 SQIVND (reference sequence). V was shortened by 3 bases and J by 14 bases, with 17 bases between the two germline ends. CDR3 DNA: TGTGCCAGTAGTATTGGGGGGGGGGTCTCATCCCTCCACTTT. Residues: CASSIGGGVSSLHF.

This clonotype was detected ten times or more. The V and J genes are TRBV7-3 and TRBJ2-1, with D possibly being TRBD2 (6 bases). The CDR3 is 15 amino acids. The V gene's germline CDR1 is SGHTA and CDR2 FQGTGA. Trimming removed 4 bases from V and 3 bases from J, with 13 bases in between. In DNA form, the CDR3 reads TGTGCCAGCAGCTGGGGGGTTGACAACTACAATGAGCAGTTCTTC. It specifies CASSWGVDNYNEQFF.

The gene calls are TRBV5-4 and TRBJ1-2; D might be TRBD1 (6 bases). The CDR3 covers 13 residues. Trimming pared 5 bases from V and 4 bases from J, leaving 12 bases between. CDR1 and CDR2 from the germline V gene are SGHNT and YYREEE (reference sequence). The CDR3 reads CASSRWTVYGYTF. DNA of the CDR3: TGTGCCAGCAGTAGATGGACAGTCTATGGCTACACCTTC.

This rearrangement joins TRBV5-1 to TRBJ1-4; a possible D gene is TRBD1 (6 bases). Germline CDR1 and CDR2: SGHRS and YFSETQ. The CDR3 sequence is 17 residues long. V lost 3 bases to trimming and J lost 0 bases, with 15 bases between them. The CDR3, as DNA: TGCGCCAGCAGCTGGGGGACACGATTCGCAACTAATGAAAAACTGTTTTTT. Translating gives CASSWGTRFATNEKLFF. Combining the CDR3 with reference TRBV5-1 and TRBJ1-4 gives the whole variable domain KAGVTQTPRYLIKTRGQQVTLSCSPISGHRSVSWYQQTPGQGLQFLFEYFSETQRNKGNFPGRFSGRQFSNSRSEMNVSTLELGDSALYLCASSWGTRFATNEKLFFGSGTQLSVL.

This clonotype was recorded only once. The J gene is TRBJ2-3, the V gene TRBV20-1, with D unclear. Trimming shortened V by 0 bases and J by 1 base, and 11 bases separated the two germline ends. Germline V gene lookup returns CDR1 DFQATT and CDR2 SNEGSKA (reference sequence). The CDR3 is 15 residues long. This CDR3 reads CSARDPITRTDTQYF. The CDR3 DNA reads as TGCAGTGCTAGAGATCCAATTACTCGCACAGATACGCAGTATTTT.

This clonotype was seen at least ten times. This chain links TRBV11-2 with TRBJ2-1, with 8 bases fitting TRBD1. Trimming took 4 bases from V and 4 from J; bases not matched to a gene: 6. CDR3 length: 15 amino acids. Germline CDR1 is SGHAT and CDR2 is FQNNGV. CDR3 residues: CASSSAQGDYNEQFF. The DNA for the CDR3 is TGTGCCAGCAGCTCGGCACAGGGGGATTACAATGAGCAGTTCTTC.

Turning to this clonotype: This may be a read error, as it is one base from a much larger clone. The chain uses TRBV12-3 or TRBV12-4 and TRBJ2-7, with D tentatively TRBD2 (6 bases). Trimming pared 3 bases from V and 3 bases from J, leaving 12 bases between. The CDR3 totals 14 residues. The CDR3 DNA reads TGTGCCAGCAGTTTCGCGGGGAGTTTCTACGAGCAGTACTTC. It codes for CASSFAGSFYEQYF.

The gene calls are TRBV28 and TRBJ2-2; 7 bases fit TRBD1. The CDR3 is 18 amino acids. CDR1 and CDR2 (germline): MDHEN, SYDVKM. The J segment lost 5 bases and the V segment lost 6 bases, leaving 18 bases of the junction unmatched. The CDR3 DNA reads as TGTGCCAGCAGAACCTCAAGGTCTACAGGGGCGGGTACCGGGGAGCTGTTTTTT. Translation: CASRTSRSTGAGTGELFF.

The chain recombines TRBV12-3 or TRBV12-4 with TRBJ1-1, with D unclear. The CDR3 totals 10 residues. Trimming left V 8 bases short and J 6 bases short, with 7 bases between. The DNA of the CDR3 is TGTGCCAGCGGCATGGCTGAAGCTTTCTTT. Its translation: CASGMAEAFF.

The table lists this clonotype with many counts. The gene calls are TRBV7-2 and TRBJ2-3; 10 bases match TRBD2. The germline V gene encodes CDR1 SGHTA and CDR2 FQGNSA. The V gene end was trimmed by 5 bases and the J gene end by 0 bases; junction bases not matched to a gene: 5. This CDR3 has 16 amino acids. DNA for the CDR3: TGTGCCAGCAGCCAAGAAGCGGGGGGGAGCACAGATACGCAGTATTTT. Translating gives CASSQEAGGSTDTQYF.

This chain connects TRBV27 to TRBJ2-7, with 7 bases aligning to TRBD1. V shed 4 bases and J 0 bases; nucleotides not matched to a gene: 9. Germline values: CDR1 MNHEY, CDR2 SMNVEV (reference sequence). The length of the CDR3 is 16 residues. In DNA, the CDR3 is TGTGCCAGCAGTTCCAACCGGGACAGCTTCTCCTACGAGCAGTACGTC. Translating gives CASSSNRDSFSYEQYV.

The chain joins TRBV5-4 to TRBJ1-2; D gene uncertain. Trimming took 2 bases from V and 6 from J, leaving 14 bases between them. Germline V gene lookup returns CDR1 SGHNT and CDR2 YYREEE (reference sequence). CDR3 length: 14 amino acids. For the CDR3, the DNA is TGTGCCAGCAGCTTAATAGACCGCCCGGATGGCTACACCTTC. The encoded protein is CASSLIDRPDGYTF.

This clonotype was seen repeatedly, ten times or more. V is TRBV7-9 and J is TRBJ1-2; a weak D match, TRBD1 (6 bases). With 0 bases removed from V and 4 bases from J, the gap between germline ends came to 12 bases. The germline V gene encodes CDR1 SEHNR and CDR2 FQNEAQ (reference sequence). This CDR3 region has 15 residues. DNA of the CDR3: TGTGCCAGCAGCTTAGCTCAGGGGAGAAGCTATGGCTACACCTTC. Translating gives CASSLAQGRSYGYTF.

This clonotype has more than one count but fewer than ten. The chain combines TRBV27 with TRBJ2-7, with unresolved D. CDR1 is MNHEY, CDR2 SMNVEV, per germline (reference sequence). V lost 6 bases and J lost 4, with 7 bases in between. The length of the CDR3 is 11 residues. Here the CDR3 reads CASRSTYEQYF. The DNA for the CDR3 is TGTGCCAGCAGGTCGACATACGAGCAGTACTTC.